These 22 T cell receptor beta chains were sequenced from one sample in a study of T cells in Graves' hyperthyroidism and ophthalmopathy. The TCR beta CDR3 regions underwent amplification using RNA transcripts as the source. The TCR CDR3 was amplified in a first-round RT-PCR using the HTBI primer set. TCRdb redid the calling of the multiplex PCR reads with MiXCR, one entry per CDR3 protein. The sample yields about 740,000 distinct CDR3 sequences, less than 15% seen once. The specimen sequenced was blood. These receptors were taken from a woman aged 18-35 years with Graves' hyperthyroidism.

The V and J genes are TRBV29-1 and TRBJ2-1; TRBD1 matches 7 bases. The J segment lost 2 bases and the V segment lost 0 bases, leaving 4 bases of the junction unmatched. CDR1 is SQVTM, CDR2 ANQGSEA, per germline. The CDR3 covers 15 residues. DNA of the CDR3: TGCAGCGTTGAAGATTTACAGGGGACCTACAATGAGCAGTTCTTC. Its protein is CSVEDLQGTYNEQFF.

This clonotype was seen ten or more times. The CDR3 DNA reads TGTGCCAGCAGTTTACTGGGGAACGGAAGGAATGAGCAGTTCTTC. Its translation is CASSLLGNGRNEQFF. J is TRBJ2-1 and V is TRBV12-3 or TRBV12-4; no reliable D call. The length of the CDR3 is 15 residues. Trimming cost V 2 bases and J 7 bases, with 15 bases left between them.

The rearrangement links TRBV4-1 to TRBJ1-2; the match to TRBD1 covers 9 bases. This CDR3 spans 15 amino acids. Per the germline V gene, CDR1 is MGHRA and CDR2 is YSYEKL. J was trimmed by 8 bases and V by 3 bases; bases with no gene match: 10. The CDR3: CASSQTTGGAGGYTF. The CDR3 DNA sequence: TGCGCCAGCAGCCAGACCACAGGGGGCGCGGGAGGCTACACCTTC.

Notes on this clonotype: A much larger clone lies one base from this, so it may be a read error. The rearrangement joins TRBV28 to TRBJ2-7; no clear D gene. This CDR3 has 14 residues. The germline V gene has CDR1 MDHEN and CDR2 SYDVKM. V gave up 6 bases and J gave up 0 bases, with 12 bases separating them. CDR3 nucleotide sequence: TGTGCCAGCAGCGCAGATGACGGCTCCTACGAGCAGTACTTC. This codes for CASSADDGSYEQYF. Together with reference TRBV28 and TRBJ2-7, the CDR3 gives the full variable domain: DVKVTQSSRYLVKRTGEKVFLECVQDMDHENMFWYRQDPGLGLRLIYFSYDVKMKEKGDIPEGYSVSREKKERFSLILESASTNQTSMYLCASSADDGSYEQYFGPGTRLTVT.

The chain employs TRBV6-2 or TRBV6-3 and TRBJ2-1; perhaps TRBD1 as D (5 bases). Trimming cost V 7 bases and J 5 bases, with 12 bases left between them. The CDR3 spans 13 residues. Per germline, CDR1 MNHEY and CDR2 SVGEGT. The DNA of the CDR3 is TGTGCCAGCACCGAAACAGGTCACAATGAGCAGTTCTTC. This sequence encodes CASTETGHNEQFF.

This clonotype occurred many times. V usage is TRBV7-2 and J usage is TRBJ2-1; TRBD2 matches 14 bases. Germline lookup yields CDR1 SGHTA and CDR2 FQGNSA. The J segment lost 7 bases and the V segment lost 3 bases, leaving 5 bases of the junction unmatched. There are 16 residues in the CDR3. The CDR3 region has the DNA TGTGCCAGCAGCTTGGGACTAGCGGGAGCCCAGAATGAGCAGTTCTTC. It is translated as CASSLGLAGAQNEQFF. Supplemented by reference TRBV7-2 and TRBJ2-1, the full variable domain reads GAGVSQSPSNKVTEKGKDVELRCDPISGHTALYWYRQSLGQGLEFLIYFQGNSAPDKSGLPSDRFSAERTGGSVSTLTIQRTQQEDSAVYLCASSLGLAGAQNEQFFGPGTRLTVL.

With respect to this clonotype: At one end, the junction sequence differs from germline, possibly due to a read error. CDR3 sequence reads: CASSSLAGTKSAGANVLAF. CDR3 nucleotides: TGTGCCAGCAGCTCACTAGCGGGAACCAAGTCGGCTGGGGCCAACGTCCTGGCTTTC. This chain joins TRBV7-2 and TRBJ2-6; the match to TRBD2 covers 10 bases. CDR1 and CDR2 from the germline V gene are SGHTA and FQGNSA. The CDR3 has 19 residues.

This clonotype was seen a handful of times. This rearrangement joins TRBV7-9 to TRBJ1-1; a possible D gene is TRBD1 (6 bases). V dropped 4 bases and J dropped 0 bases, with 9 bases sitting between them. Germline values: CDR1 SEHNR, CDR2 FQNEAQ (reference sequence). The CDR3 is 14 amino acids. The CDR3 nucleotides are TGTGCCAGCAGCTCGGACAGATTGAACACTGAAGCTTTCTTT. This encodes CASSSDRLNTEAFF.

This clonotype was counted ten times or more. The V gene is TRBV5-8, the J gene TRBJ1-2; 7 positions match TRBD1. The ends lost 4 bases at V and 4 bases at J; junction bases unmatched: 13. Germline V CDR1 and CDR2: SGHTS, YDEGEE. CDR3 length: 16 amino acids. CDR3 coding DNA: TGTGCCAGCAGCCGGGACAGTCCTCACTTAGGCTATGGCTACACCTTC. Translating it yields CASSRDSPHLGYGYTF.

This clonotype was observed a few times. V gene TRBV6-2 or TRBV6-3 combines with J gene TRBJ2-5; D is unresolved. The CDR3 length is 12 residues. V was trimmed by 4 bases and J by 4 bases, leaving 7 bases between them. Per the germline V gene, CDR1 is MNHEY and CDR2 is SVGEGT. The CDR3 DNA follows: TGTGCCAGCAGTTCTCCAGCAGAGACCCAGTACTTC. Translation: CASSSPAETQYF.

This clonotype has a count of ten or more. The chain employs TRBV6-1 and TRBJ2-7; TRBD1 matches at 9 bases. This CDR3 contains 13 residues. V shed 8 bases and J 2 bases; nucleotides not matched to a gene: 4. Germline CDR1 reads MNHNS; CDR2 reads SASEGT. The CDR3 DNA follows: TGTGCCAGCCGGGACAGGGCAGCCTACGAGCAGTACTTC. Translating gives CASRDRAAYEQYF.

The chain recombines TRBV6-1 with TRBJ2-1; unclear D gene. Germline V gene lookup returns CDR1 MNHNS and CDR2 SASEGT. There are 16 residues in the CDR3. V was pared by 2 bases and J by 9 bases, with 20 bases between. CDR3 nucleotide sequence: TGTGCCAGCAGTGAAAGCCTTCGAGTGGGCACCGGTGAGCAGTTCTTC. Translating gives CASSESLRVGTGEQFF.

In its sample, this clonotype was seen a few times. The J gene is TRBJ1-5, the V gene TRBV29-1; no reliable D call. The germline CDR1 and CDR2 sequences are SQVTM and ANQGSEA. The CDR3 length is 13 residues. V was shortened by 7 bases and J by 0 bases, with 10 bases between the two germline ends. The CDR3 protein is CSARDDSNQPQHF. The CDR3 DNA reads TGCAGCGCCCGTGACGATAGCAATCAGCCCCAGCATTTT.

At least ten counts were recorded for this clonotype. For the CDR3, the DNA is TGTGCCAGCAGTTTACTAGCGGAGATGGACGATGAGCAGTTCTTC. It encodes CASSLLAEMDDEQFF. The chain links TRBV28 to TRBJ2-1; 7 bases are shared with TRBD2. CDR1 is MDHEN and CDR2 is SYDVKM in the germline V gene. CDR3 length equals 15 residues. V was clipped by 2 bases and J by 8 bases; unmatched bases: 9.

On this clonotype itself: A much larger clonotype is one base distant, so this may be a read error. V usage is TRBV6-2 or TRBV6-3 and J usage is TRBJ1-2, with D uncertain. CDR1 and CDR2 from the germline V gene are MNHEY and SVGEGT. The CDR3 is 14 residues long. In DNA, the CDR3 is TGTGCCAGCAGTTACTCGTATAGTCAAGATGGCTACATCTTC. Amino acid sequence: CASSYSYSQDGYIF.

The chain recombines TRBV19 with TRBJ1-1; D not resolved. The length of the CDR3 is 13 residues. The V and J ends lost 7 bases and 2 bases respectively, with 11 bases between them. Germline V lookup: CDR1 LNHDA, CDR2 SQIVND (reference sequence). CDR3 nucleotide sequence: TGTGCCAGTATGATACTCGCAAACACTGAAGCTTTCTTT. This translates into CASMILANTEAFF.

This clonotype was detected a few times. The CDR3 DNA reads TGCAGTGCTAGTCTTGGATTAGCGGTAGCCCAGGATACGCAGTATTTT. This translates into CSASLGLAVAQDTQYF. The chain combines TRBV20-1 with TRBJ2-3; D is perhaps TRBD2 (6 bases). CDR1 and CDR2 (germline): DFQATT, SNEGSKA (reference sequence). Trimming removed 3 bases from V and 6 bases from J, with 22 bases in between. This CDR3 contains 16 residues.

The chain has TRBV20-1 and TRBJ2-1, with unresolved D. This CDR3 has 12 amino acids. The germline V gene encodes CDR1 DFQATT and CDR2 SNEGSKA (reference sequence). Trimming took off 6 bases at V and 7 bases at J, with 13 bases between the two ends. The CDR3 region has the DNA TGCAGTGCCAACCCCGGCGGTAATGAGCAGTTCTTC. Translating gives CSANPGGNEQFF.

This clonotype was seen at least ten times. The CDR3 loop is CSARDSTGLATEAFF. The DNA of the CDR3 is TGCAGTGCTAGAGACTCGACAGGACTAGCCACTGAAGCTTTCTTT. V and J are TRBV20-1 and TRBJ1-1, with D perhaps TRBD1 (6 bases). The CDR3 is made up of 15 amino acids. Trimming left V 0 bases short and J 4 bases short, with 15 bases between. Germline-derived CDR1 and CDR2 are DFQATT and SNEGSKA (reference sequence).

This clonotype was found many times. The J gene is TRBJ2-1, the V gene TRBV13; D gene ambiguous. The germline CDR1 and CDR2 sequences are PRHDT and FYEKMQ (reference sequence). The CDR3 contains 12 residues. V was clipped by 5 bases and J by 3 bases, with 5 bases between them. The CDR3 here is CASSVDYNEQFF. CDR3 DNA sequence: TGTGCCAGCAGCGTTGACTACAATGAGCAGTTCTTC.

In this sample, this clonotype turned up many times. This sequence joins TRBV6-2 or TRBV6-3 and TRBJ2-3; 8 positions agree with TRBD1. Germline CDR1 and CDR2: MNHEY and SVGEGT. J lost 1 base, V lost 6 bases, and 6 bases had no gene match. The CDR3 length is 15 residues. The CDR3, as DNA: TGTGCCAGCAGGCAGACAGGGGTCGGCACAGATACGCAGTATTTT. This encodes CASRQTGVGTDTQYF.

This clonotype was detected many times. The chain couples TRBV27 to TRBJ2-1, with D perhaps TRBD2 (5 bases). CDR1 is MNHEY, CDR2 SMNVEV, per germline (reference sequence). The CDR3 extends over 14 amino acids. Trimming cost V 4 bases and J 6 bases, with 13 bases left between them. CDR3 region: CASSSKPDSNEQFF. In DNA form, the CDR3 reads TGTGCCAGCAGTTCCAAACCGGACTCCAATGAGCAGTTCTTC.